This TCR beta chain is from a study of monozygotic twins with inflammatory bowel disease. CDR3 length: 13 amino acids. From germline, CDR1 is SGHTA and CDR2 FQGNSA. Donors gave approximately 2.5 ml of blood apiece. Across eight separate reactions for each sample, cDNA was made. Both the TCRalpha cDNA and the TCRbeta cDNA were taken through two nested PCRs, lasting approximately 16 and 9 cycles. TCRdb reprocessed the 5' RACE reads and stores each CDR3 protein as one record, lacking DNA. This repertoire includes fewer than 550,000 distinct CDR3 sequences. The receptor's source is a human donor with ulcerative colitis or Crohn's disease, or a healthy co-twin of an affected twin (not recorded which). The J gene is TRBJ1-2, the V gene TRBV7-2; TCRdb's D call of TRBD1 is untestable without DNA. Material: blood. The CDR3 protein is CASDRGALYGYTF.